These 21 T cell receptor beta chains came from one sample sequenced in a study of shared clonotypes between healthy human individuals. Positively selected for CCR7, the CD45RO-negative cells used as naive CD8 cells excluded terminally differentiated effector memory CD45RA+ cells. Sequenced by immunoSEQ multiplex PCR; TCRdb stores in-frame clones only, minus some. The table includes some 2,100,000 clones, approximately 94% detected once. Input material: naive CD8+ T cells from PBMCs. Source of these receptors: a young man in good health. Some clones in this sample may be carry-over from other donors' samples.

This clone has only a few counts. CDR3 bases: TGTGCCAGCAGCGCCTCACCGGGAACCAATGAGCAGTTCTTC. Amino acid sequence: CASSASPGTNEQFF. The chain carries TRBV13 and TRBJ2-1; D perhaps matches TRBD2 (5 bases). CDR1 and CDR2 (germline): PRHDT, FYEKMQ (reference sequence). The CDR3 consists of 14 residues. V was trimmed by 5 bases and J by 6 bases, leaving 14 bases between them.

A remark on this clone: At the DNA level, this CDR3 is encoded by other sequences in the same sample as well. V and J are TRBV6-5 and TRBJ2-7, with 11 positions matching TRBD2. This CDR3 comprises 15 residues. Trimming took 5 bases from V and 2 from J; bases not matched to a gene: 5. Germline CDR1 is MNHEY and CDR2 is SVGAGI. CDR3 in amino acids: CASSLGTSGTYEQYF. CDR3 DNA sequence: TGTGCCAGCAGTCTGGGGACTAGCGGTACCTACGAGCAGTACTTC.

CDR3 nucleotides: TGCGCCAGCAGCCTACGGGGGACTAGCGGGCTCGGAGGGGACTCCTACAATGAGCAGTTCTTC. It yields the protein CASSLRGTSGLGGDSYNEQFF. The chain has TRBV5-1 and TRBJ2-1; 12 bases fit TRBD2. The CDR3 is 21 residues long. Germline V lookup: CDR1 SGHRS, CDR2 YFSETQ. J was trimmed by 0 bases and V by 4 bases; bases with no gene match: 17. The complete variable domain, with remaining parts taken from reference TRBV5-1 and TRBJ2-1, reads KAGVTQTPRYLIKTRGQQVTLSCSPISGHRSVSWYQQTPGQGLQFLFEYFSETQRNKGNFPGRFSGRQFSNSRSEMNVSTLELGDSALYLCASSLRGTSGLGGDSYNEQFFGPGTRLTVL.

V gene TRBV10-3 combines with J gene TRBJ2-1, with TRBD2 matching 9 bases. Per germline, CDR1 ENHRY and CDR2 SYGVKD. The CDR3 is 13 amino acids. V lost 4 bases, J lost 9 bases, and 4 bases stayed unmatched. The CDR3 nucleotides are TGTGCCATCAGTGGGGGACTAGCTGTTGAGCAGTTCTTC. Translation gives CAISGGLAVEQFF.

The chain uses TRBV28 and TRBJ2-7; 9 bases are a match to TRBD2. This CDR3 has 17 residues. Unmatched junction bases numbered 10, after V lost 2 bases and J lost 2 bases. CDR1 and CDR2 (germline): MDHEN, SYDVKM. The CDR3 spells CASSLVPSSGVPYEQYF. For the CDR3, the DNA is TGTGCCAGCAGTTTAGTCCCCTCTAGCGGGGTTCCCTACGAGCAGTACTTC.

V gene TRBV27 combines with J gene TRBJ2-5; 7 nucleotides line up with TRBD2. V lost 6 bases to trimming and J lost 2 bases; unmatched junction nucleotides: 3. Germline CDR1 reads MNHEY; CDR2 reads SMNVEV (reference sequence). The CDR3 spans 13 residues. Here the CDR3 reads CASRLGGQETQYF. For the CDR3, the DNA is TGTGCCAGCAGACTGGGGGGGCAAGAGACCCAGTACTTC.

Here the CDR3 DNA reads TGTGCCAGCAGCTTCACTAGCAAGGCAAGAGATACGCAGTATTTT. It translates to CASSFTSKARDTQYF. The chain has TRBV6-4 and TRBJ2-3, with D perhaps matching TRBD2 (6 bases). This CDR3 is built from 15 residues. Germline V gene sequence: CDR1 MRHNA, CDR2 SNTAGT. Trimming pared 6 bases from V and 5 bases from J, leaving 18 bases between.

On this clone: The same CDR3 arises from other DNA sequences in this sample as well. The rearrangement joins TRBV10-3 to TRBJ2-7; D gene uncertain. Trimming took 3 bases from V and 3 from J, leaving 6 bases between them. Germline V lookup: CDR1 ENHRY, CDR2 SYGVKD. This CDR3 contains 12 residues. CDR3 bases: TGTGCCATCAGTGATGCCGGCTACGAGCAGTACTTC. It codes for CAISDAGYEQYF.

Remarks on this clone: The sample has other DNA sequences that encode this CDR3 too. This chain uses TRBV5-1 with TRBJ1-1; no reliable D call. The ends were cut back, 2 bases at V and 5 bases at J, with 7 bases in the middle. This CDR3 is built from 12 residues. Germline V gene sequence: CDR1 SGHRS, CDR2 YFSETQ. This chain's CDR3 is CASSFSGTEAFF. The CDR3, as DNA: TGCGCCAGCAGCTTCTCGGGGACTGAAGCTTTCTTT.

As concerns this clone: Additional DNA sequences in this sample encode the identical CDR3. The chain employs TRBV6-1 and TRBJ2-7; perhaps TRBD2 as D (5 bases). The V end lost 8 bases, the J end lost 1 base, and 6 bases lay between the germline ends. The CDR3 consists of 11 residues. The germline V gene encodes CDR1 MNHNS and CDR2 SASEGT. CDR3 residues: CASSGSYEQYF. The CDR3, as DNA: TGTGCCAGCTCGGGGTCCTACGAGCAGTACTTC.

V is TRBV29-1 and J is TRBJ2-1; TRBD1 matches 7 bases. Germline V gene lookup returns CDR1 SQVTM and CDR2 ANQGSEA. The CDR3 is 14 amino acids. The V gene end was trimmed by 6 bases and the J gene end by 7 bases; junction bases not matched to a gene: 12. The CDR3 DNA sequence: TGCAGCGTCCACACACGGGACAGACCGAATGAGCAGTTCTTC. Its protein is CSVHTRDRPNEQFF.

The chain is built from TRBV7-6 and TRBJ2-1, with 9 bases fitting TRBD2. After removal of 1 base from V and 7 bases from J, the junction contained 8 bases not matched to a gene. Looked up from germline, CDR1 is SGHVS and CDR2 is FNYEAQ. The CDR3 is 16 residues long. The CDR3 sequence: CASSLDASGTWNEQFF. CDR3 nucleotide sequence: TGTGCCAGCAGCTTAGACGCTAGCGGGACCTGGAATGAGCAGTTCTTC.

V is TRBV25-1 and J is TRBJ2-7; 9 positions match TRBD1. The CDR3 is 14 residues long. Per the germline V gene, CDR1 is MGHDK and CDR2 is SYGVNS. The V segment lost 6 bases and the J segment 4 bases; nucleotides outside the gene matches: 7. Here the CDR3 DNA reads TGTGCCAGCAGCCGACAGGGGGTAGAGTACGAGCAGTACTTC. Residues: CASSRQGVEYEQYF.

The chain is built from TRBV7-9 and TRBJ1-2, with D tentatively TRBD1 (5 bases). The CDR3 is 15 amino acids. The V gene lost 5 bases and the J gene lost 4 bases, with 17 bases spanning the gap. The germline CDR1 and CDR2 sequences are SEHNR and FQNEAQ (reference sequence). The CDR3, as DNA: TGTGCCAGCAGCGATAATCAGGGTACTCTCTATGGCTACACCTTC. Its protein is CASSDNQGTLYGYTF.

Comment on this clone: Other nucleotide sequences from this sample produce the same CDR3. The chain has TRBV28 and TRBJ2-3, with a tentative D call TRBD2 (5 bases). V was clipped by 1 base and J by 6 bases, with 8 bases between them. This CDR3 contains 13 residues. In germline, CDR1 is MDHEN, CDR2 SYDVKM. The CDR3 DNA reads TGTGCCAGCAGTTTATCGGGGTTGGATACGCAGTATTTT. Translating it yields CASSLSGLDTQYF.

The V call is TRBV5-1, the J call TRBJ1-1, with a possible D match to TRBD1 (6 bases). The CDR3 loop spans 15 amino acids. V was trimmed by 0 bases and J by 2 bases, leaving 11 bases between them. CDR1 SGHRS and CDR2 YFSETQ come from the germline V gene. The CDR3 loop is CASSLGRGPNTEAFF. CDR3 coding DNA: TGCGCCAGCAGCTTGGGGCGGGGGCCTAACACTGAAGCTTTCTTT.

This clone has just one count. The CDR3 sequence: CAISDLTGRPTDTQYF. In nucleotides, the CDR3 is TGTGCCATCAGTGATCTAACCGGGAGACCGACAGATACGCAGTATTTT. The J gene is TRBJ2-3, the V gene TRBV10-3; D is perhaps TRBD2 (6 bases). The V end was cut by 3 bases, the J end by 3 bases, with 16 bases between. This CDR3 region has 16 residues. CDR1 is ENHRY and CDR2 is SYGVKD in the germline V gene.

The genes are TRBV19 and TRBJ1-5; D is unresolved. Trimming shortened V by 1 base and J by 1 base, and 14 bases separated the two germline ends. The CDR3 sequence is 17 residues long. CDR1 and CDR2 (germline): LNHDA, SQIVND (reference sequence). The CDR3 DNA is TGTGCCAGTAGTATAGGGCCGGAGAGCAGGAGCAATCAGCCCCAGCATTTT. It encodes CASSIGPESRSNQPQHF.

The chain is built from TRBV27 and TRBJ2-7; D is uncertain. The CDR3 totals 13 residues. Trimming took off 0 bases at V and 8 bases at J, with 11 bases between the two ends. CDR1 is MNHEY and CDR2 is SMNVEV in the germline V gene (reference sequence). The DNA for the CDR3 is TGTGCCAGCAGTTTATCTCGGGCTGGGCAGCAGTACTTC. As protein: CASSLSRAGQQYF.

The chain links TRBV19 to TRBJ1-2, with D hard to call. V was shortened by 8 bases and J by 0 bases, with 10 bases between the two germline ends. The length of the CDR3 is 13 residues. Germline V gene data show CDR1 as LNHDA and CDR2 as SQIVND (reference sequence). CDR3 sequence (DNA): TGTGCCAGTTCTAGAACAGCTAACTATGGCTACACCTTC. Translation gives CASSRTANYGYTF.

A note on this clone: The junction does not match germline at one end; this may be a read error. The CDR3 sequence is CASRQGLATTYEQYF. CDR3 sequence (DNA): TGTGCCAGCAGACAAGGACTAGCGACAACCTACGAGCAGTACTTC. The rearrangement joins TRBV14 to TRBJ2-7; 9 bases map to TRBD2. Per germline, CDR1 SGHDN and CDR2 FVKESK. The CDR3 is 15 amino acids.